These 19 T cell receptor beta chains originate from one sample sequenced in a study of T cell changes during pregnancy in multiple sclerosis (dated by TCRdb to about 2019). Library creation used the immunoSEQ multiplex PCR assay. The table was pulled from immuneACCESS by TCRdb, which kept in-frame rearrangements only. Such tables lose some clones; where checked, under half of the loss comes from unresolved V genes, and the rest has no known cause. The sample table holds about 20,000 clones, of which 80% to 90% were seen once. The ten largest clones add up to about 7.5% of the sample. The source material was CD8+ T cells from peripheral blood mononuclear cells, sampled in the second trimester of pregnancy. These receptors came from a female donor in good health, enrolled as a control in a pregnancy study.

J is TRBJ1-1 and V is TRBV19; D perhaps matches TRBD1 (6 bases). Trimming removed 3 bases at V and 1 base at J, with 15 bases between. This CDR3 is 16 amino acids long. From germline, CDR1 is LNHDA and CDR2 SQIVND (reference sequence). The CDR3 is CASSILPEQGNTEAFF. DNA for the CDR3: TGTGCCAGTAGTATCCTCCCCGAACAGGGGAACACTGAAGCTTTCTTT.

Comments on this clone: The junction shows a germline mismatch at one end, possibly a read error. V is TRBV29-1 and J is TRBJ2-3; 8 positions agree with TRBD1. This CDR3 has 14 amino acids. Germline assignment: CDR1 SQVTM and CDR2 ANQGSEA. CDR3 sequence: CSLRGQGLTDTRYF. The CDR3 DNA is TGCAGCCTCCGTGGACAGGGATTAACAGATACGCGGTATTTT.

The rearrangement joins TRBV5-4 to TRBJ2-7; D may be TRBD1 (6 bases). The CDR3 extends over 15 amino acids. Germline values: CDR1 SGHNT, CDR2 YYREEE (reference sequence). Trimming took 0 bases from V and 5 from J, leaving 15 bases between them. The CDR3 region is CASSLELSRGNEQYF. CDR3 nucleotide sequence: TGTGCCAGCAGCTTGGAGTTAAGCAGGGGCAACGAGCAGTACTTC.

As for this clone: Other DNA sequences in the sample encode the same CDR3. The chain recombines TRBV7-6 with TRBJ1-1, with 10 bases lining up with TRBD1. Germline loops: CDR1 SGHVS, CDR2 FNYEAQ. The CDR3 is 14 amino acids. Unmatched junction bases numbered 5, after V lost 6 bases and J lost 4 bases. Here the CDR3 DNA reads TGTGCCAGCAGGACCGGGACAGGGGCCACTGAAGCTTTCTTT. It specifies CASRTGTGATEAFF. The variable domain in full, with the rest retrieved from reference TRBV7-6 and TRBJ1-1, is GAGVSQSPRYKVTKRGQDVALRCDPISGHVSLYWYRQALGQGPEFLTYFNYEAQQDKSGLPNDRFSAERPEGSISTLTIQRTEQRDSAMYRCASRTGTGATEAFFGQGTRLTVV.

This clone is a singleton in its sample. The chain carries TRBV27 and TRBJ1-1, with D possibly TRBD1 on 5 matching bases. Trimming took off 6 bases at V and 5 bases at J, with 16 bases between the two ends. This CDR3 has 14 residues. Germline-derived CDR1 and CDR2 are MNHEY and SMNVEV (reference sequence). CDR3 nucleotide sequence: TGTGCCAGCAGCCAGATAGGAGGGGCGACTGAAGCTTTCTTT. Translation: CASSQIGGATEAFF.

This rearrangement joins TRBV5-8 to TRBJ1-2; D not certain. Germline assignment: CDR1 SGHTS and CDR2 YDEGEE. V lost 4 bases, J lost 2 bases, and 6 bases lay in between. This CDR3 comprises 12 residues. This chain's CDR3 is CASSPVNYGYTF. CDR3 nucleotide sequence: TGTGCCAGCAGCCCTGTCAACTATGGCTACACCTTC.

The rearrangement links TRBV28 to TRBJ2-1; perhaps TRBD2 as D (5 bases). CDR1 and CDR2 (germline): MDHEN, SYDVKM. The V end was cut by 3 bases, the J end by 3 bases, with 12 bases between. The CDR3 loop spans 15 amino acids. DNA for the CDR3: TGTGCCAGCAGTTTTTACGGGGAGAACTACAATGAGCAGTTCTTC. Amino acids: CASSFYGENYNEQFF.

V usage is TRBV5-1 and J usage is TRBJ2-1, with TRBD2 identical over 7 bases. Trimming took 3 bases from V and 3 from J; bases not matched to a gene: 3. The V gene's germline CDR1 is SGHRS and CDR2 YFSETQ. The CDR3 is 14 residues long. CDR3 amino acids: CASSSLADYNEQFF. CDR3 DNA: TGCGCCAGCAGCTCTCTAGCGGACTACAATGAGCAGTTCTTC.

V usage is TRBV27 and J usage is TRBJ2-7, with TRBD2 matching 7 bases. CDR1 is MNHEY, CDR2 SMNVEV, per germline (reference sequence). CDR3 size: 13 residues. The V gene end was trimmed by 3 bases and the J gene end by 6 bases; junction bases not matched to a gene: 5. CDR3 sequence: CASSFGGSGEQYF. CDR3 nucleotide sequence: TGTGCCAGCAGTTTTGGCGGGAGCGGCGAGCAGTACTTC.

This clone occurred a few times. V gene TRBV19 combines with J gene TRBJ1-1, with D maybe TRBD1 (6 bases). Trimming took 10 bases from V and 0 from J, leaving 12 bases between them. This CDR3 region has 13 residues. Germline V gene data show CDR1 as LNHDA and CDR2 as SQIVND (reference sequence). CDR3 coding DNA: TGTGCCACAGGGGAGACCATGAACACTGAAGCTTTCTTT. This codes for CATGETMNTEAFF.

The chain is built from TRBV10-2 and TRBJ2-7; D unresolved. CDR1 is WSHSY and CDR2 is SAAADI in the germline V gene. This CDR3 has 11 residues. V was pared by 2 bases and J by 5 bases, with 4 bases between. CDR3 region: CASSEGHEQYF. The CDR3 DNA reads as TGCGCCAGCAGTGAGGGGCACGAGCAGTACTTC.

The chain is built from TRBV9 and TRBJ1-2, with 7 bases lining up with TRBD1. The germline V gene has CDR1 SGDLS and CDR2 YYNGEE. This CDR3 is 16 amino acids long. V trimming: 3 bases; J trimming: 6 bases; junction bases outside the gene matches: 14. CDR3 in DNA: TGTGCCAGCAGCGCGGGGACAGTCCCGGTGGAGGATGGCTACACCTTC. It yields the protein CASSAGTVPVEDGYTF. Combining the CDR3 with reference TRBV9 and TRBJ1-2 gives the whole variable domain DSGVTQTPKHLITATGQRVTLRCSPRSGDLSVYWYQQSLDQGLQFLIQYYNGEERAKGNILERFSAQQFPDLHSELNLSSLELGDSALYFCASSAGTVPVEDGYTFGSGTRLTVV.

The CDR3 nucleotides are TGTGCCACCAGCGCAGCGGGGGTTTACACTGAAGCTTTCTTT. Translation: CATSAAGVYTEAFF. The chain employs TRBV15 and TRBJ1-1; TRBD1 might be the D (5 bases). Germline loops: CDR1 LNHNV, CDR2 YYDKDF (reference sequence). There are 14 residues in the CDR3. V gave up 5 bases and J gave up 3 bases, with 13 bases separating them.

The chain couples TRBV7-6 to TRBJ1-1; the match to TRBD1 covers 9 bases. V shed 5 bases and J 0 bases; nucleotides not matched to a gene: 10. Germline V gene lookup returns CDR1 SGHVS and CDR2 FNYEAQ. CDR3 size: 17 residues. The CDR3 reads CASSKDRGLKMNTEAFF. Written as DNA, the CDR3 is TGTGCCAGCAGCAAGGACAGGGGTTTAAAAATGAACACTGAAGCTTTCTTT. Using reference TRBV7-6 and TRBJ1-1 for the parts outside the CDR3, the full variable domain is GAGVSQSPRYKVTKRGQDVALRCDPISGHVSLYWYRQALGQGPEFLTYFNYEAQQDKSGLPNDRFSAERPEGSISTLTIQRTEQRDSAMYRCASSKDRGLKMNTEAFFGQGTRLTVV.

As for this clone: One end of the junction varies from germline; a read error may be responsible. The chain uses TRBV7-7 and TRBJ2-1; D is possibly TRBD1 (5 bases). The germline V gene encodes CDR1 SSHAT and CDR2 FNYEAQ (reference sequence). This CDR3 is 13 amino acids long. The CDR3 nucleotides read TGTGCTAGCAGCTATGACAGTTACAATGAGCAGTTCTTC. Amino acid sequence: CASSYDSYNEQFF.

The chain links TRBV7-6 to TRBJ1-4; 9 nucleotides align to TRBD1. The CDR3 covers 19 residues. Germline assignment: CDR1 SGHVS and CDR2 FNYEAQ. Losses at the gene ends were 5 bases for V and 0 bases for J; bases not matched to a gene: 13. The CDR3 nucleotides are TGTGCCAGCAGCCCTGCCCGCGGACAGGGGCCAGCAACTAATGAAAAACTGTTTTTT. Protein sequence: CASSPARGQGPATNEKLFF.

The chain recombines TRBV19 with TRBJ1-6; D may be TRBD1 (5 bases). Trimming removed 0 bases from V and 7 bases from J, with 16 bases in between. CDR3 length: 17 amino acids. Per the germline V gene, CDR1 is LNHDA and CDR2 is SQIVND (reference sequence). CDR3 DNA sequence: TGTGCCAGTAGTATAGAAAGAGACCGGGGGTGGAATTCACCCCTCCACTTT. Translated: CASSIERDRGWNSPLHF.

The chain combines TRBV11-2 with TRBJ1-2; tentative D call: TRBD1 (6 bases). The CDR3 is 16 amino acids. Germline V gives CDR1 SGHAT, CDR2 FQNNGV. V dropped 1 base and J dropped 8 bases, with 20 bases sitting between them. The CDR3 coding sequence is TGTGCCAGCAGCTTAGTGGGGGGGACGGGGGCAGAGGGCTACACCTTC. It codes for CASSLVGGTGAEGYTF.

This chain connects TRBV28 to TRBJ1-1, with D hard to call. The CDR3 consists of 14 residues. Trimming cost V 3 bases and J 0 bases, with 8 bases left between them. The V gene's germline CDR1 is MDHEN and CDR2 SYDVKM. The CDR3 protein is CASSFLLLNTEAFF. The CDR3 nucleotides read TGTGCCAGCAGTTTTCTTCTTTTGAACACTGAAGCTTTCTTT.